Below, 21 T cell receptor beta chains from the same sample are listed, as sequenced in a study of shared clonotypes between healthy human individuals. Repertoires were generated with immunoSEQ multiplex PCR, while TCRdb's copy carries only in-frame clones and drops some. Altogether millions of clones are present, 85% to 95% being singletons, with the ten largest covering 0.3% to 0.4%. Input material: naive CD4+ T cells from PBMCs. Subset of the sample: CD45RA+ positively selected. These receptors were taken from a man younger than 35 in good health. Some clones in this sample may be carry-over from other donors' samples.

V is TRBV18 and J is TRBJ2-5; 7 nucleotides line up with TRBD2. Per germline, CDR1 KGHSH and CDR2 LQKENI. V dropped 5 bases and J dropped 1; count of bases not matched to a gene: 4. The CDR3 runs 14 residues. The CDR3 spells CASSMASGQETQYF. The CDR3 bases are TGTGCCAGCTCAATGGCTAGCGGCCAAGAGACCCAGTACTTC.

The V gene is TRBV5-4, the J gene TRBJ2-1; D gene uncertain. Germline CDR1 reads SGHNT; CDR2 reads YYREEE (reference sequence). The CDR3 consists of 17 residues. The V end lost 4 bases, the J end lost 3 bases, and 20 bases lay between the germline ends. CDR3 residues: CASSPIVPTSLYNEQFF. For the CDR3, the DNA is TGTGCCAGCAGCCCCATTGTGCCAACAAGCCTCTACAATGAGCAGTTCTTC.

Note on this clone: The identical CDR3 is also encoded by other nucleotide sequences in the sample. The chain has TRBV28 and TRBJ1-2, with D perhaps TRBD1 (5 bases). Germline CDR1 MDHEN, CDR2 SYDVKM. The CDR3 contains 14 residues. Trimming took off 3 bases at V and 4 bases at J, with 12 bases between the two ends. The CDR3 DNA reads as TGTGCCAGCAGTTTCCCCACCGGGGGCTATGGCTACACCTTC. Protein product: CASSFPTGGYGYTF.

The genes are TRBV25-1 and TRBJ1-3; TRBD1 matches at 7 bases. V dropped 4 bases and J dropped 3; count of bases not matched to a gene: 15. This CDR3 has 18 amino acids. The germline gives CDR1 MGHDK, CDR2 SYGVNS. The CDR3: CASSGQPPHRGGGNTIYF. CDR3 sequence (DNA): TGTGCCAGCAGTGGCCAACCACCCCACAGGGGAGGTGGAAACACCATATATTTT.

The chain links TRBV6-1 to TRBJ2-5; 10 nucleotides agree with TRBD2. Germline CDR1 is MNHNS and CDR2 is SASEGT. The length of the CDR3 is 17 residues. Losses at the gene ends were 3 bases for V and 5 bases for J; bases not matched to a gene: 12. The CDR3 DNA follows: TGTGCCAGCAGTGAGGCCCTGGGGGGAGCGGGAGGGGAGACCCAGTACTTC. Amino acid sequence: CASSEALGGAGGETQYF.

The chain uses TRBV5-1 and TRBJ2-2, with TRBD2 matching over 8 bases. The trim removed 1 base at V and 3 bases at J, leaving 11 bases unmatched. This CDR3 contains 18 residues. CDR1 and CDR2 (germline): SGHRS, YFSETQ. The CDR3 DNA reads TGCGCCAGCAGCTTGATTAGTCGGGAGGGTGTGTACACCGGGGAGCTGTTTTTT. As protein: CASSLISREGVYTGELFF.

CDR3: CASSGGLTTTQFF. The CDR3 region has the DNA TGTGCCAGCAGTGGGGGCCTTACCACCACCCAGTTCTTC. The chain has TRBV6-1 and TRBJ2-1, with D perhaps TRBD1 (5 bases). This CDR3 region has 13 residues. The V and J ends lost 4 bases and 13 bases respectively, with 17 bases between them. Germline lookup yields CDR1 MNHNS and CDR2 SASEGT.

This clone was seen only a few times. The chain recombines TRBV4-3 with TRBJ1-2; D is uncertain. Germline CDR1 and CDR2: LGHNA and YSLEER. The CDR3 has 14 amino acids. Trimming took off 4 bases at V and 7 bases at J, with 16 bases between the two ends. The CDR3 nucleotides are TGCGCCAGCAGCCCAAGACCGGTACAGAGTGGCTACACCTTC. It is translated as CASSPRPVQSGYTF.

This chain links TRBV5-1 with TRBJ2-7, with 11 positions matching TRBD2. This CDR3 has 15 residues. CDR1 and CDR2 from the germline V gene are SGHRS and YFSETQ. The junction had 8 bases not matched to a gene; V was cut back by 4 bases and J by 5 bases. CDR3 in DNA: TGCGCCAGCAGCAGGGAACTAGCGGGAGCGAACGAGCAGTACTTC. This gives the protein CASSRELAGANEQYF.

The chain links TRBV18 to TRBJ1-1; D is uncertain. CDR3 size: 16 residues. Germline loops: CDR1 KGHSH, CDR2 LQKENI. The ends were cut back, 3 bases at V and 0 bases at J, with 14 bases in the middle. CDR3 sequence reads: CASSPRSPEMNTEAFF. DNA for the CDR3: TGTGCCAGCTCACCTAGGTCGCCAGAGATGAACACTGAAGCTTTCTTT.

The chain recombines TRBV9 with TRBJ2-7; no firm D call. CDR1 and CDR2 (germline): SGDLS, YYNGEE. Trimming cost V 0 bases and J 2 bases, with 12 bases left between them. The CDR3 has 15 residues. CDR3 in amino acids: CASSVAGVPTYEQYF. CDR3 DNA: TGTGCCAGCAGCGTAGCCGGCGTACCCACCTACGAGCAGTACTTC.

For this clone: The sample contains more than one DNA sequence encoding this CDR3. The CDR3 region has the DNA TGTGCCAGCACCCCGGGCCCAGGGTACGAGCAGTACTTC. Amino acid sequence: CASTPGPGYEQYF. V gene TRBV28 combines with J gene TRBJ2-7; weak D call: TRBD1 (5 bases). In germline, CDR1 is MDHEN, CDR2 SYDVKM. Trimming shortened V by 7 bases and J by 4 bases, and 14 bases separated the two germline ends. The CDR3 totals 13 residues.

The chain's CDR3 is CASSLLAERTDTQYF. The CDR3 nucleotides are TGCGCCAGCAGCTTGTTAGCAGAACGCACAGATACGCAGTATTTT. The chain couples TRBV5-1 to TRBJ2-3, with unresolved D. The V end was cut by 1 base, the J end by 1 base, with 10 bases between. The CDR3 sequence is 15 residues long. The germline CDR1 and CDR2 sequences are SGHRS and YFSETQ.

V is TRBV6-5 and J is TRBJ2-5; TRBD2 agrees at 9 bases. CDR3 length: 15 amino acids. Germline V gene sequence: CDR1 MNHEY, CDR2 SVGAGI. Unmatched junction bases numbered 7, after V lost 6 bases and J lost 2 bases. CDR3 residues: CASSPGLAIQETQYF. In DNA form, the CDR3 reads TGTGCCAGCAGCCCGGGACTAGCTATTCAAGAGACCCAGTACTTC.

On this clone: The same CDR3 is also encoded by other DNA sequences in this sample. The chain carries TRBV4-1 and TRBJ1-2; 8 bases match TRBD1. Germline CDR1 is MGHRA and CDR2 is YSYEKL. V was clipped by 0 bases and J by 4 bases; unmatched bases: 4. The CDR3 loop spans 15 amino acids. The CDR3 sequence: CASSQDRGRGYGYTF. The CDR3 DNA is TGCGCCAGCAGCCAAGACAGGGGGCGCGGCTATGGCTACACCTTC.

This sequence joins TRBV29-1 and TRBJ2-2; the match to TRBD1 covers 8 bases. V lost 4 bases and J lost 4; bases outside the gene matches: 5. This CDR3 comprises 14 residues. Germline V lookup: CDR1 SQVTM, CDR2 ANQGSEA. The CDR3 DNA follows: TGCAGCGTTGGTCCGACAGGGGCCACCGGGGAGCTGTTTTTT. Translating it yields CSVGPTGATGELFF.

The J gene is TRBJ2-2, the V gene TRBV11-2; D unclear. Germline-derived CDR1 and CDR2 are SGHAT and FQNNGV. The CDR3 contains 15 residues. V lost 6 bases, J lost 5 bases, and 16 bases lay in between. The CDR3 loop is CASRSPGPVTGELFF. The CDR3 region has the DNA TGTGCCAGCAGATCGCCGGGCCCAGTTACCGGGGAGCTGTTTTTT.

This clone appeared a single time. This sequence joins TRBV11-2 and TRBJ2-7; TRBD1 aligns across 10 bases. Looked up from germline, CDR1 is SGHAT and CDR2 is FQNNGV. The CDR3 extends over 15 amino acids. J was trimmed by 3 bases and V by 4 bases; bases with no gene match: 6. The CDR3, as DNA: TGTGCCAGCAGCTCCCCGGACAGGGGGGACTACGAGCAGTACTTC. It translates to CASSSPDRGDYEQYF.

J is TRBJ2-3 and V is TRBV11-2; 7 nucleotides align to TRBD2. Germline V lookup: CDR1 SGHAT, CDR2 FQNNGV. The CDR3 contains 16 residues. V lost 5 bases, J lost 0 bases, and 8 bases stayed unmatched. The CDR3: CASSQGLAASTDTQYF. The DNA for the CDR3 is TGTGCCAGCAGCCAAGGGCTAGCGGCTAGCACAGATACGCAGTATTTT.

The V call is TRBV28, the J call TRBJ2-7; 8 nucleotides agree with TRBD2. The CDR3 loop spans 19 amino acids. V was clipped by 3 bases and J by 2 bases; unmatched bases: 18. The germline V gene encodes CDR1 MDHEN and CDR2 SYDVKM. This CDR3 reads CASSFGLGGGTSKPYEQYF. The CDR3 region has the DNA TGTGCCAGCAGTTTTGGCCTCGGGGGGGGAACCTCGAAACCCTACGAGCAGTACTTC. Full variable domain (rest looked up from reference TRBV28 and TRBJ2-7): DVKVTQSSRYLVKRTGEKVFLECVQDMDHENMFWYRQDPGLGLRLIYFSYDVKMKEKGDIPEGYSVSREKKERFSLILESASTNQTSMYLCASSFGLGGGTSKPYEQYFGPGTRLTVT.

DNA of the CDR3: TGTGCCAGCAGAGTACAGGGAACTAGCAAAAATGAGCAGTTCTTC. It encodes CASRVQGTSKNEQFF. The chain combines TRBV27 with TRBJ2-1; D assignment may be TRBD1 or TRBD2 (6 bases each). The V gene lost 6 bases and the J gene lost 7 bases, with 19 bases spanning the gap. CDR3 length: 15 residues. CDR1 and CDR2 from the germline V gene are MNHEY and SMNVEV (reference sequence).